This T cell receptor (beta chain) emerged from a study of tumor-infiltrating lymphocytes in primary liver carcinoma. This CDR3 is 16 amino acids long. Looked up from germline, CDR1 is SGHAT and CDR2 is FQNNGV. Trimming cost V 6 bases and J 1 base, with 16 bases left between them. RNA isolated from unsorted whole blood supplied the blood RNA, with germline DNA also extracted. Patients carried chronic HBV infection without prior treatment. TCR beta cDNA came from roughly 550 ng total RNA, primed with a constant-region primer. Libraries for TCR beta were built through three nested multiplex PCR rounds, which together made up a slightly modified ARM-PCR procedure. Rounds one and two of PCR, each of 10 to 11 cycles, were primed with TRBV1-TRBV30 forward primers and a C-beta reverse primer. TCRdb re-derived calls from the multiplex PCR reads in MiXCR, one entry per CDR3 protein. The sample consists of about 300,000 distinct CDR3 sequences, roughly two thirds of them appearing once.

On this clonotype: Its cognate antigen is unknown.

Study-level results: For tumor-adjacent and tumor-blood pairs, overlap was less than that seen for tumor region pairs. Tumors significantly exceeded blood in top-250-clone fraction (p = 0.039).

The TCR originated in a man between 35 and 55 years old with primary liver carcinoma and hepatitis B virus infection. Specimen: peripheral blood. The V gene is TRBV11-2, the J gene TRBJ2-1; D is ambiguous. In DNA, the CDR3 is TGTGCCAGCAGTGATATAGGCAGTAAGTCCTACAATGAGCAGTTCTTC. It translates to CASSDIGSKSYNEQFF. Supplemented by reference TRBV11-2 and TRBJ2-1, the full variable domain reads EAGVAQSPRYKIIEKRQSVAFWCNPISGHATLYWYQQILGQGPKLLIQFQNNGVVDDSQLPKDRFSAERLKGVDSTLKIQPAKLEDSAVYLCASSDIGSKSYNEQFFGPGTRLTVL.